The T cell receptor (beta chain) under discussion was sequenced for a study of blood T cells in healthy people across ages. With regard to this clonotype: Its antigen is unidentified.

The use of a sample-barcoded 5' primer and a J-beta primer mix characterized a second PCR of roughly 7 to 11 cycles. Each TCR beta cDNA got a 12-nucleotide random molecular identifier. TCRdb processed the 5' RACE reads anew with MiXCR; each CDR3 protein has one entry. The repertoire holds some 900,000 distinct CDR3 sequences, roughly 26% seen once, with roughly a sixth in the top ten. Broader study findings: Across the age range, TCR beta diversity per million T cells fell in a roughly linear way.

This receptor was obtained from a woman of 80 years or more in good health. The specimen was blood.

The DNA for the CDR3 is TGTGCCAGCAGCCAGACTAGCGGGGGGCGGGGTGAGCAGTTCTTC. It is translated as CASSQTSGGRGEQFF. The rearrangement joins TRBV27 to TRBJ2-1; TRBD2 matches at 13 bases. Per germline, CDR1 MNHEY and CDR2 SMNVEV (reference sequence). V shed 6 bases and J 9 bases; nucleotides not matched to a gene: 8. The CDR3 has 15 residues.